This TCR beta chain is from a study of shared clonotypes between healthy human individuals. Trimming stripped 5 bases from V and 7 bases from J, with 14 bases between. Germline V gene sequence: CDR1 MDHEN, CDR2 SYDVKM. This CDR3 has 14 residues. CD8 cells regarded as naive lacked CD45RO, were positively chosen for CCR7, and omitted terminally differentiated effector memory CD45RA+ cells. In replicate PCRs of sorted subsets, approximately 190 ng DNA, about 30,000 T cell genomes, was used. The assay was immunoSEQ multiplex PCR, and TCRdb's table has in-frame clones only and misses some. The sample contains about 1,800,000 clones, about 95% of which appear only once.

The receptor comes from a man aged 18 to 29 in good health. The J gene is TRBJ2-2, the V gene TRBV28; D may be TRBD1 (6 bases). The sample taken for sequencing was naive CD8+ T cells sorted from blood. CDR3 bases: TGTGCCAGCAGTCTCAGGGGCGGTGGCGGGGAGCTGTTTTTT. It yields the protein CASSLRGGGGELFF.